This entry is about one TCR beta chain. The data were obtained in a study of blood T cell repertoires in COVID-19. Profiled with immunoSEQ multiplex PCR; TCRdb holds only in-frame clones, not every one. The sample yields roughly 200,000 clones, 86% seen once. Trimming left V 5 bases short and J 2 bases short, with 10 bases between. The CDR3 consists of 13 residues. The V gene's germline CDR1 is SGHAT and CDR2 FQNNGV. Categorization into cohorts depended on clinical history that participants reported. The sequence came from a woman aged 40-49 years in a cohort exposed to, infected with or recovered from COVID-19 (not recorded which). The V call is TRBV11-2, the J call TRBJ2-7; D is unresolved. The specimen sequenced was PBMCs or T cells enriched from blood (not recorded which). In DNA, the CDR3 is TGTGCCAGCAGCCAGACACCAGCCTACGAGCAGTACTTC. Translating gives CASSQTPAYEQYF.